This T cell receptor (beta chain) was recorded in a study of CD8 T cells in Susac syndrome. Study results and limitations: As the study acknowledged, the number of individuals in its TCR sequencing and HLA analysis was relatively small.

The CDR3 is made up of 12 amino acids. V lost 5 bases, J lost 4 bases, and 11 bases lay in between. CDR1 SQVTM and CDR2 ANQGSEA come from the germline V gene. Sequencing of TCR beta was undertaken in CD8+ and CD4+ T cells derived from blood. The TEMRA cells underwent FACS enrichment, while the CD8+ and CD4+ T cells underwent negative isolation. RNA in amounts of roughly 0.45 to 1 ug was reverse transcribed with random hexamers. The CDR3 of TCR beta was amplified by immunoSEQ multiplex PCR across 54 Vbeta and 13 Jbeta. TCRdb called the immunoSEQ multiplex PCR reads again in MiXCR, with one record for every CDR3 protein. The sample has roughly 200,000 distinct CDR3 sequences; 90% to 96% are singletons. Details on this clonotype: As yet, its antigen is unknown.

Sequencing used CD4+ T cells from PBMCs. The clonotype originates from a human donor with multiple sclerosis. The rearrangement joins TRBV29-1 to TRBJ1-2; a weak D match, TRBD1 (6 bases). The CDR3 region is CSVNRDFYGYTF. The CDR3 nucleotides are TGCAGCGTTAACAGGGATTTCTATGGCTACACCTTC.